One and the same sample provided the 17 T cell receptor beta chains below, sequenced in a study of blood T cell repertoires in COVID-19. Using immunoSEQ multiplex PCR, the repertoire was profiled, and TCRdb retains in-frame clones only, with some absent. Here the sample spans 72,000 or so clones, less than 85% being singletons. Sequenced sample: peripheral blood. The receptors derive from a man of 80 years or more with active COVID-19.

V gene TRBV6-2 or TRBV6-3 combines with J gene TRBJ2-7, with 7 nucleotides matching TRBD1. The CDR3 runs 12 residues. Germline assignment: CDR1 MNHEY and CDR2 SVGEGT. With V trimmed by 5 bases and J by 3 bases, 1 base remained unmatched. For the CDR3, the DNA is TGTGCCAGCAGTCGGACAGGCTACGAGCAGTACTTC. Translated, it gives CASSRTGYEQYF.

The genes are TRBV27 and TRBJ2-2; TRBD2 aligns across 7 bases. Germline V gene lookup returns CDR1 MNHEY and CDR2 SMNVEV (reference sequence). The V and J ends lost 7 bases and 6 bases, in that order; junction bases with no gene match: 11. This CDR3 is 15 amino acids long. The chain's CDR3 is CASTNWGGKSGELFF. In DNA form, the CDR3 reads TGTGCCAGCACTAACTGGGGGGGGAAGTCCGGGGAGCTGTTTTTT.

V is TRBV10-3 and J is TRBJ2-7; TRBD1 agrees at 9 bases. The trim removed 5 bases at V and 5 bases at J, leaving 7 bases unmatched. The CDR3 contains 14 residues. Germline loops: CDR1 ENHRY, CDR2 SYGVKD. The CDR3 region is CAISKRTGEDEQYF. The CDR3, as DNA: TGTGCCATCAGTAAGAGGACAGGGGAGGACGAGCAGTACTTC.

This clone was recorded a few times. This chain links TRBV30 with TRBJ1-1; a possible D gene is TRBD1 (6 bases). This CDR3 has 11 residues. The germline V gene encodes CDR1 GTSNPN and CDR2 SVGIG (reference sequence). V lost 3 bases and J 5 bases, leaving 7 bases between the germline ends. DNA of the CDR3: TGTGCCTGGAGGAGGGGGACTGAAGCTTTCTTT. It codes for CAWRRGTEAFF.

V is TRBV4-1 and J is TRBJ1-1; D might be TRBD1 (5 bases). The ends were cut back, 4 bases at V and 0 bases at J, with 9 bases in the middle. CDR1 is MGHRA and CDR2 is YSYEKL in the germline V gene. The CDR3 is 14 amino acids. DNA of the CDR3: TGCGCCAGCAGCCGCACAGGAGTGAACACTGAAGCTTTCTTT. It specifies CASSRTGVNTEAFF.

The chain uses TRBV7-9 and TRBJ2-7, with 7 bases matching TRBD1. CDR3 length: 12 amino acids. Germline V gene sequence: CDR1 SEHNR, CDR2 FQNEAQ (reference sequence). V dropped 4 bases and J dropped 6; count of bases not matched to a gene: 3. The CDR3 region has the DNA TGTGCCAGCAGCTCAACAGGGGCCGAGCAGTACTTC. It translates to CASSSTGAEQYF.

The chain has TRBV7-9 and TRBJ1-1; TRBD1 agrees at 7 bases. Trimming took 1 base from V and 5 from J; bases not matched to a gene: 1. CDR1 and CDR2 (germline): SEHNR, FQNEAQ (reference sequence). CDR3 length equals 13 residues. The chain's CDR3 is CASSLEGATEAFF. In DNA form, the CDR3 reads TGTGCCAGCAGCTTAGAGGGGGCTACTGAAGCTTTCTTT.

The CDR3 spells CASSPREGSTYEQYF. Written as DNA, the CDR3 is TGTGCCAGCTCACCACGGGAGGGGTCTACCTACGAGCAGTACTTC. The chain has TRBV18 and TRBJ2-7; 7 bases line up with TRBD2. Germline assignment: CDR1 KGHSH and CDR2 LQKENI. CDR3 length equals 15 residues. V was clipped by 1 base and J by 2 bases; unmatched bases: 5.

This clone has ten or more counts. The chain combines TRBV3-1 (or the pseudogene TRBV3-2) with TRBJ1-1, with TRBD1 matching 7 bases. This CDR3 contains 15 residues. V was clipped by 5 bases and J by 1 base; unmatched bases: 7. The germline CDR1 and CDR2 sequences are LGHDT and YNNKEL (reference sequence). The CDR3: CASSSPTGRNTEAFF. CDR3 nucleotide sequence: TGTGCCAGCAGCTCTCCGACAGGGAGGAACACTGAAGCTTTCTTT.

This sequence joins TRBV6-1 and TRBJ1-5; D is perhaps TRBD1 (5 bases). The CDR3 runs to 15 residues. Germline values: CDR1 MNHNS, CDR2 SASEGT. The V and J ends lost 2 bases and 9 bases respectively, with 17 bases between them. CDR3 DNA: TGTGCCAGCAGTGAATCTGTCCAGGGTGTACGGCCCCAGCATTTT. It is translated as CASSESVQGVRPQHF.

There are a few counts of this clone. The rearrangement joins TRBV19 to TRBJ1-2; TRBD1 is a possible D gene (6 bases). Deletions cut 1 base from V and 7 bases from J, with 16 bases between. Germline CDR1 LNHDA, CDR2 SQIVND (reference sequence). The CDR3 contains 15 residues. Here the CDR3 DNA reads TGTGCCAGTAGTATAGCCGGGGGGGCGCGCTCTGGCTACACCTTC. Translated, it gives CASSIAGGARSGYTF.

The V gene is TRBV6-6, the J gene TRBJ1-1, with D perhaps TRBD1 (5 bases). This CDR3 is 16 amino acids long. Germline values: CDR1 MNHNY, CDR2 SVGAGI (reference sequence). The germline V and J ends were trimmed by 5 bases and 4 bases, with 20 bases remaining between them. CDR3 DNA: TGTGCCAGCAGTCCCCTGGGGGGTTTGTTGAGCACTGAAGCTTTCTTT. Translated: CASSPLGGLLSTEAFF.

The V gene is TRBV27, the J gene TRBJ2-3; TRBD2 matches at 13 bases. With V trimmed by 0 bases and J by 0 bases, 9 bases remained unmatched. The length of the CDR3 is 20 residues. Germline V gene data show CDR1 as MNHEY and CDR2 as SMNVEV (reference sequence). The CDR3 spells CASSLSPPGLAGISTDTQYF. The CDR3 DNA sequence: TGTGCCAGCAGTTTATCGCCCCCGGGACTAGCGGGGATAAGCACAGATACGCAGTATTTT.

The rearrangement links TRBV6-5 to TRBJ2-7; D possibly corresponds to TRBD2 (5 bases). In germline, CDR1 is MNHEY, CDR2 SVGAGI. The CDR3 runs 12 residues. The ends were cut back, 5 bases at V and 11 bases at J, with 16 bases in the middle. This chain's CDR3 is CASSNQRAVEYF. The CDR3, as DNA: TGTGCCAGCAGTAACCAGCGAGCGGTAGAGTACTTC.

The chain couples TRBV6-6 to TRBJ2-3; possibly TRBD1 for D (6 bases). This CDR3 contains 14 residues. With 5 bases removed from V and 1 base from J, the gap between germline ends came to 10 bases. Germline V lookup: CDR1 MNHNY, CDR2 SVGAGI (reference sequence). CDR3 sequence: CASSRDKRTDTQYF. CDR3 coding DNA: TGTGCCAGCAGTCGGGACAAGCGCACAGATACGCAGTATTTT.

The chain couples TRBV27 to TRBJ2-2; D not resolved. Trimming took 0 bases from V and 7 from J, leaving 12 bases between them. Germline V gene lookup returns CDR1 MNHEY and CDR2 SMNVEV (reference sequence). The CDR3 loop spans 15 amino acids. DNA of the CDR3: TGTGCCAGCAGTTTATCGAGGAGTTTCGGCGGGGAGCTGTTTTTT. This codes for CASSLSRSFGGELFF.

The chain is built from TRBV9 and TRBJ2-2, with 10 positions matching TRBD2. Per the germline V gene, CDR1 is SGDLS and CDR2 is YYNGEE. The V segment lost 0 bases and the J segment 0 bases; nucleotides outside the gene matches: 2. The CDR3 has 17 residues. DNA of the CDR3: TGTGCCAGCAGCGTAGGTAGCGGGAGGCCGAACACCGGGGAGCTGTTTTTT. This encodes CASSVGSGRPNTGELFF.